A selection of T cell receptor beta chains follows, all from one sample in a study of post-analysis software for immune sequencing data. TCRdb itself ran the PCR reads through MiXCR, one entry per CDR3 protein. The table records about 770,000 distinct CDR3 sequences, roughly 46% of them present only once. The sample taken for sequencing was blood. The receptors stem from a girl aged 10 to 17 with multiple sclerosis. The CDR3 runs from the conserved cysteine through the conserved F or W. Not every row has a clone size; where given, it reads once, few, many or a size class.

size: .
V: TRBV6-1
CDR3: CASSELGGGAWFSSNEKLFF

size: .
V: TRBV29-1
CDR3: CSVESSASGSYEQYF

size: .
V: TRBV5-1
CDR3: CASSGGLAGVGEQFF

size: .
V: TRBV30
CDR3: CAWNPTVQETQYF

size: .
V: TRBV7-9
CDR3: CASSLGGARPEAFF

size: .
V: TRBV7-3
CDR3: CASSYLAGGPHNEQFF

size: .
V: TRBV28
CDR3: CASSSRGPNEKLFF

size: few
V: TRBV6-4
CDR3: CASSDTGQGFSPLHF

size: .
V: TRBV27
CDR3: CASSPRSSTDTQYF

size: few
V: TRBV12-3/TRBV12-4
CDR3: CASSLRSPGVTGAGANVLTF

size: few
V: TRBV28
CDR3: CASNLGPYNQPQHF

size: few
V: TRBV20-1
CDR3: CSARVRRSSYEQYF

size: few
V: TRBV9
CDR3: CASSVKDRVDYGYTF

size: .
V: TRBV12-5
CDR3: CASGLGQGGREQYF

size: .
V: TRBV5-1
CDR3: CASSLDAGGAYNEQFF

size: few
V: TRBV7-6
CDR3: CASSLRASGEFSYEQYF

size: .
V: TRBV20-1
CDR3: CSASLTSGSNEQFF

size: .
V: TRBV2
CDR3: CASMGLAGEAYNEQFF

size: .
V: TRBV12-3/TRBV12-4
CDR3: CASSPTSGRNEQFF

size: .
V: TRBV6-1
CDR3: CASSERKAPNYGYTF

size: .
V: TRBV12-3/TRBV12-4
CDR3: CASLEFTYNEQFF

size: few
V: TRBV7-9
CDR3: CASSLGNRVEQYF

size: .
V: TRBV29-1
CDR3: CSVEDGGLGDEQFF

size: once
V: TRBV12-3/TRBV12-4
CDR3: CASSLGLAGSIDTQYF

size: .
V: TRBV16
CDR3: CASSQLAGETNEKLFF

size: many
V: TRBV29-1
CDR3: CSVGPHLRPEETQYF

size: .
V: TRBV27
CDR3: CASSFGGGGTGELFF

size: .
V: TRBV12-3/TRBV12-4
CDR3: CASSFPPSGAGGYNEQFF

size: .
V: TRBV27
CDR3: CASSLFHPKQFF

size: .
V: TRBV7-7
CDR3: CASSKSGRATYDEQFF

size: .
V: TRBV7-9
CDR3: CASSLVLTGKNEQFF

size: few
V: TRBV29-1
CDR3: CSEGDWGNEQFF

size: few
V: TRBV20-1
CDR3: CSARDDVVLNEKLFF

size: .
V: TRBV6-6
CDR3: CATRDSNRYEQYF

size: .
V: TRBV4-1
CDR3: CASSRDTSGYYNEQFF

size: few
V: TRBV7-6
CDR3: CASSLREGTYEQYF

size: .
V: TRBV2
CDR3: CASSEVREQYF

size: .
V: TRBV7-2
CDR3: CASSSPGLAGRDYEQYF

size: .
V: TRBV12-3/TRBV12-4
CDR3: CASRLTGGADAFF

size: .
V: TRBV27
CDR3: CASRSSGNNPYEQYF

size: few
V: TRBV12-3/TRBV12-4
CDR3: CASSPSGGRVPAKNIQYF

size: .
V: TRBV29-1
CDR3: CSVEDQGLAGDISYNEQFF

size: once
V: TRBV7-9
CDR3: CASSPILGGNTNEQFF

size: .
V: TRBV10-2
CDR3: CASRGYRVSEAFF

size: .
V: TRBV7-2
CDR3: CASSPESGRFETQYF

size: few
V: TRBV13
CDR3: CASSAQGLEETQYF

size: .
V: TRBV9
CDR3: CASRAGQTNSPLHF

size: .
V: TRBV7-2
CDR3: CASSLARLAGPTDTQYF

size: .
V: TRBV12-3/TRBV12-4
CDR3: CASSFALSSYNEQFF

size: .
V: TRBV6-1
CDR3: CASSDRGFTEAFF

size: few
V: TRBV29-1
CDR3: CSVGGVPGYTF

size: few
V: TRBV18
CDR3: CASSPGGTNTEAFF

size: .
V: TRBV3-1
CDR3: CASSHLGQSLYEQYF

size: .
V: TRBV13
CDR3: CASSFQGGRSYEQYF

size: few
V: TRBV25-1
CDR3: CASNIGANVLTF

size: .
V: TRBV9
CDR3: CASSVEGTSSEKLFF

size: .
V: TRBV27
CDR3: CASSPGSLGEKLFF

size: .
V: TRBV6-4
CDR3: CANTHGAGPGNEQYF